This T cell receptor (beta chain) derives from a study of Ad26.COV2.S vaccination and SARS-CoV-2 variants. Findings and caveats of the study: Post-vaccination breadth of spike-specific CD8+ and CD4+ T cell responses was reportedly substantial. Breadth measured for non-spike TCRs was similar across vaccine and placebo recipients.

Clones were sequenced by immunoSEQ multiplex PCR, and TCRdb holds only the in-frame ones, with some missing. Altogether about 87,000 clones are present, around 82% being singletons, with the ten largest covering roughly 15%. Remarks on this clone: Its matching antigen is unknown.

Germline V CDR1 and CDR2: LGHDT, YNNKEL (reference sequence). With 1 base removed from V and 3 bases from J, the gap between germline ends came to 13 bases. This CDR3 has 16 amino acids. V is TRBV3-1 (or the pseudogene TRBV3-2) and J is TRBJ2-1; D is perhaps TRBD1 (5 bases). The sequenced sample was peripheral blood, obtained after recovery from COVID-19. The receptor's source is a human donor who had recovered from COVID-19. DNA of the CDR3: TGTGCCAGCAGCCAAGGGGTGCAGGGAAGCTACAATGAGCAGTTCTTC. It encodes CASSQGVQGSYNEQFF.